The 30 T cell receptor beta chains presented below share a single source sample, sequenced in a study of blood T cells in healthy people across ages. Using a J-beta primer mix together with a sample-barcoded 5' primer, a second PCR was run for roughly 7 to 12 cycles. TCRdb re-derived calls from the 5' RACE reads in MiXCR, one entry per CDR3 protein. The data show approximately 680,000 distinct CDR3 sequences, less than 40% seen once. Sequenced: blood. All receptors derive from a woman of 80 years or more in good health.

On this clonotype: Possible read error: a much larger clone is one base away. The chain combines TRBV27 with TRBJ2-5, with TRBD1 as a possible D gene (5 bases). Germline values: CDR1 MNHEY, CDR2 SMNVEV (reference sequence). The CDR3 extends over 14 amino acids. V gave up 8 bases and J gave up 4 bases, with 17 bases separating them. CDR3 DNA: TGTGCCAGCGGGGCCAGGAGAGACCGAGAGACCCAGTACTTC. Its protein product is CASGARRDRETQYF.

The chain carries TRBV12-5 and TRBJ2-4, with D hard to call. The CDR3 is 12 residues long. CDR1 is LGHNT, CDR2 FRNRAP, per germline. Trimming removed 1 base from V and 13 bases from J, with 11 bases in between. The chain's CDR3 is CASGLGYNEQYF. The DNA of the CDR3 is TGTGCTAGTGGTTTGGGATACAATGAGCAGTACTTC.

A remark on this clonotype: No DNA is shown, since the ends of the CDR3 on it are uncertain; the CDR3 is the one TCRdb lists. The V gene is TRBV9, the J gene TRBJ1-4. The CDR3 region is 15 residues in length, termini included. CDR1 is SGDLS, CDR2 YYNGEE, per germline. CDR3 amino acids: CASSVGRGANEKRFF.

This clonotype showed up many times. This chain links TRBV20-1 with TRBJ2-7; either TRBD1 or TRBD2 may supply D (6 bases each). The CDR3 is made up of 13 amino acids. Between the trimmed V and J ends, which lost 3 bases and 5 bases, there was a span of 14 bases. Germline assignment: CDR1 DFQATT and CDR2 SNEGSKA (reference sequence). The CDR3 protein is CSASWRGFDEQYF. The CDR3 DNA sequence: TGCAGTGCTAGCTGGAGGGGGTTTGACGAGCAGTACTTC.

This clonotype was detected ten times or more. This chain joins TRBV4-3 and TRBJ1-2; 9 bases fit TRBD1. The CDR3 sequence is 16 residues long. V gave up 2 bases and J gave up 6 bases; unmatched junction bases: 10. Germline-derived CDR1 and CDR2 are LGHNA and YSLEER. CDR3 coding DNA: TGCGCCAGCAGCCAAACAACCGGGACAGGGAGGAATGGCTACACCTTC. Translation gives CASSQTTGTGRNGYTF.

This clonotype came up many times. The genes are TRBV4-2 and TRBJ2-3; tentatively, D is TRBD1 (5 bases). The CDR3 runs 15 residues. V was trimmed by 5 bases and J by 0 bases, leaving 12 bases between them. In germline, CDR1 is LGHNA, CDR2 YNFKEQ. This chain's CDR3 is CASSYGASSTDTQYF. For the CDR3, the DNA is TGTGCCAGCAGCTATGGGGCGTCAAGCACAGATACGCAGTATTTT.

Worth noting for this clonotype: This could be a read error, since a much larger clone is one nucleotide away. The chain joins TRBV5-1 to TRBJ2-4, with D unclear. Germline CDR1 and CDR2: SGHRS and YFSETQ. This CDR3 region has 13 residues. Trimming pared 2 bases from V and 13 bases from J, leaving 16 bases between. CDR3 DNA: TGCGCCAGCAGCTTCCAAATCTCCTACGGGCAGTACTTC. Translated: CASSFQISYGQYF.

This clonotype was recorded at least ten times. Just one base apart from a much larger clone, this may be a read error. The chain employs TRBV20-1 and TRBJ2-3; 10 nucleotides align to TRBD1. Germline loops: CDR1 DFQATT, CDR2 SNEGSKA (reference sequence). V gave up 6 bases and J gave up 6 bases; unmatched junction bases: 12. This CDR3 is 15 amino acids long. CDR3 residues: CSASPGTGECDTQYF. The CDR3, as DNA: TGCAGTGCAAGTCCGGGGACAGGGGAATGTGATACGCAGTATTTT.

This clonotype came up many times. The CDR3 loop is CAISDRTGGYNEQFF. CDR3 nucleotides: TGTGCCATCAGTGATCGGACAGGGGGCTACAATGAGCAGTTCTTC. The V gene is TRBV10-3, the J gene TRBJ2-1, with TRBD1 matching over 10 bases. V was pared by 3 bases and J by 3 bases, with 2 bases of the junction left unmatched. This CDR3 is built from 15 residues. The germline V gene encodes CDR1 ENHRY and CDR2 SYGVKD.

This clonotype was picked up a small number of times. The gene calls are TRBV5-5 and TRBJ1-5; 9 bases line up with TRBD1. Germline-derived CDR1 and CDR2 are SGHKS and YYEKEE (reference sequence). This CDR3 has 14 residues. The ends lost 5 bases at V and 3 bases at J; junction bases unmatched: 3. CDR3: CASRGTGLNQPQHF. CDR3 nucleotides: TGTGCCAGCAGAGGGACAGGGCTCAATCAGCCCCAGCATTTT.

The chain employs TRBV20-1 and TRBJ2-5; 11 bases are a match to TRBD2. The ends lost 2 bases at V and 11 bases at J; junction bases unmatched: 13. Germline CDR1 is DFQATT and CDR2 is SNEGSKA (reference sequence). This CDR3 region has 15 residues. The CDR3 reads CSARPTSGVYSEQYF. The CDR3, as DNA: TGCAGTGCTAGACCGACTAGCGGGGTTTACAGTGAGCAGTACTTC.

On this clonotype: This may stem from a read error, because a much larger clone lies one nucleotide away. The genes are TRBV7-9 and TRBJ1-2; TRBD1 might be the D (5 bases). V lost 5 bases to trimming and J lost 10 bases, with 17 bases between them. Germline lookup yields CDR1 SEHNR and CDR2 FQNEAQ (reference sequence). This CDR3 region has 13 residues. CDR3: CASSRGEASDYTF. In nucleotides, the CDR3 is TGTGCCAGCAGCCGGGGGGAAGCAAGTGACTACACCTTC.

This clonotype was seen ten or more times. This chain connects TRBV4-1 to TRBJ2-5; TRBD2 is a possible D gene (5 bases). The V end lost 2 bases, the J end lost 5 bases, and 9 bases lay between the germline ends. This CDR3 comprises 13 residues. The germline V gene encodes CDR1 MGHRA and CDR2 YSYEKL. The CDR3 DNA sequence: TGCGCCAGCAGCCAAACCAGAGGGGAGACCCAGTACTTC. Translating it yields CASSQTRGETQYF.

Points on this clonotype: A clone one base away is much larger, so this may be a read error. V gene TRBV12-3 or TRBV12-4 combines with J gene TRBJ2-1; TRBD2 aligns across 8 bases. Losses at the gene ends were 1 base for V and 6 bases for J; bases not matched to a gene: 5. The CDR3 length is 15 residues. CDR3 sequence (DNA): TGTGCCAGCAGTTTAGTTAGCGGGGTCAGCAATGAGCAGTTCTTC. Protein product: CASSLVSGVSNEQFF.

This clonotype has ten or more counts. V and J are TRBV25-1 and TRBJ1-1, with D perhaps matching TRBD1 (6 bases). With 4 bases removed from V and 4 bases from J, the gap between germline ends came to 22 bases. This CDR3 is 17 amino acids long. Germline V gives CDR1 MGHDK, CDR2 SYGVNS. The CDR3 loop is CASSGEVWGAEGTEAFF. The DNA for the CDR3 is TGTGCCAGCAGTGGAGAGGTCTGGGGGGCCGAAGGCACTGAAGCTTTCTTT.

This chain links TRBV28 with TRBJ2-7; 11 nucleotides align to TRBD1. The J call may be wrong; the DNA end is better matched by TRBJ2-4. CDR3 length: 14 residues. CDR1 and CDR2 (germline): MDHEN, SYDVKM. The CDR3 here is CASSSLGQGGIQYF. In DNA, the CDR3 is TGTGCCAGCAGTTCACTGGGACAGGGGGGCATTCAGTACTTC.

Of note for this clonotype: A much larger clonotype is one base distant, so this may be a read error. V usage is TRBV7-2 and J usage is TRBJ1-2; the D gene is possibly TRBD1 (6 bases). Germline loops: CDR1 SGHTA, CDR2 FQGNSA. CDR3 length equals 15 residues. The CDR3: CAGSTRTALAGGYTF. The CDR3 DNA follows: TGTGCCGGCAGCACTAGGACAGCCTTAGCGGGGGGCTACACCTTC. Supplemented by reference TRBV7-2 and TRBJ1-2, the full variable domain reads GAGVSQSPSNKVTEKGKDVELRCDPISGHTALYWYRQSLGQGLEFLIYFQGNSAPDKSGLPSDRFSAERTGGSVSTLTIQRTQQEDSAVYLCAGSTRTALAGGYTFGSGTRLTVV.

This clonotype was recorded a few times. A much larger clonotype is one base distant, so this may be a read error. The genes are TRBV7-8 and TRBJ2-1; TRBD1 matches 9 bases. CDR1 SGHVS and CDR2 FQNEAQ come from the germline V gene. The V gene end was trimmed by 5 bases and the J gene end by 12 bases; junction bases not matched to a gene: 8. This CDR3 spans 13 amino acids. The CDR3 DNA reads as TGTGCCAGCAGCACTAGACAGGGGGTTGGGCAGTTCTTC. Translation gives CASSTRQGVGQFF. Variable domain in full (rest from reference TRBV7-8 and TRBJ2-1): GAGVSQSPRYKVAKRGQDVALRCDPISGHVSLFWYQQALGQGPEFLTYFQNEAQLDKSGLPSDRFFAERPEGSVSTLKIQRTQQEDSAVYLCASSTRQGVGQFFGPGTRLTVL.

This clonotype was seen many times. This chain uses TRBV29-1 with TRBJ2-1, with D maybe TRBD1 (6 bases). Per germline, CDR1 SQVTM and CDR2 ANQGSEA. V lost 4 bases and J lost 0, with 7 bases in between. This CDR3 spans 13 amino acids. For the CDR3, the DNA is TGCAGCGTTGTAGGGGGCTCCTACAATGAGCAGTTCTTC. The encoded protein is CSVVGGSYNEQFF.

This clonotype was found many times. J is TRBJ1-2 and V is TRBV7-9; D possibly corresponds to TRBD1 (5 bases). Germline V gene data show CDR1 as SEHNR and CDR2 as FQNEAQ (reference sequence). The length of the CDR3 is 16 residues. V lost 6 bases and J lost 0, with 17 bases in between. CDR3 bases: TGTGCCAGCAGTCCGGATTCGTGGGGGGCTAACTATGGCTACACCTTC. Translation: CASSPDSWGANYGYTF.

This clonotype was found many times. The CDR3 DNA sequence: TGTGCCAGCAGCTCGGGACCTAACCCTTTTACCGGCTATGGCTACACCTTC. It codes for CASSSGPNPFTGYGYTF. The chain recombines TRBV5-6 with TRBJ1-2, with D perhaps matching TRBD1 (5 bases). Per the germline V gene, CDR1 is SGHDT and CDR2 is YYEEEE. V dropped 3 bases and J dropped 4 bases, with 22 bases sitting between them. The CDR3 contains 17 residues. The full variable domain, in which reference TRBV5-6 and TRBJ1-2 provide the parts outside the CDR3, is DAGVTQSPTHLIKTRGQQVTLRCSPKSGHDTVSWYQQALGQGPQFIFQYYEEEERQRGNFPDRFSGHQFPNYSSELNVNALLLGDSALYLCASSSGPNPFTGYGYTFGSGTRLTVV.

This clonotype was seen a handful of times. This sequence joins TRBV19 and TRBJ2-3, with 12 bases lining up with TRBD1. The CDR3 runs to 14 residues. Germline CDR1 reads LNHDA; CDR2 reads SQIVND (reference sequence). The junction had 1 base not matched to a gene; V was cut back by 8 bases and J by 1 base. The CDR3 sequence is CASRDRGRTDTQYF. The CDR3, as DNA: TGTGCCAGTCGGGACAGGGGGCGCACAGATACGCAGTATTTT.

This clonotype was counted ten times or more. The chain links TRBV7-2 to TRBJ2-7; D is uncertain. The V end lost 6 bases, the J end lost 5 bases, and 11 bases lay between the germline ends. CDR1 and CDR2 (germline): SGHTA, FQGNSA. The CDR3 is made up of 12 amino acids. The DNA for the CDR3 is TGTGCCAGCAGTCGACTTAGCCACGAGCAGTACTTC. Its translation is CASSRLSHEQYF.

V gene TRBV11-3 combines with J gene TRBJ2-7, with TRBD2 as a possible D gene (5 bases). CDR1 is SGHNT and CDR2 is YENEEA in the germline V gene. The CDR3 contains 14 residues. V was pared by 0 bases and J by 5 bases, with 11 bases between. The CDR3 loop reads CASSLERGRNEQYF. The DNA of the CDR3 is TGTGCCAGCAGCTTAGAGCGCGGGCGAAACGAGCAGTACTTC.

There are many counts of this clonotype. The rearrangement uses TRBV5-4 and TRBJ2-3; D uncertain. Germline CDR1 is SGHNT and CDR2 is YYREEE (reference sequence). This CDR3 contains 13 residues. Trimming pared 4 bases from V and 0 bases from J, leaving 6 bases between. In nucleotides, the CDR3 is TGTGCCAGCAGCCAACCGAGCACAGATACGCAGTATTTT. Protein: CASSQPSTDTQYF.

V and J are TRBV6-2 or TRBV6-3 and TRBJ2-7; D might be TRBD1 or TRBD2, each matching 5 bases. Germline CDR1 reads MNHEY; CDR2 reads SVGEGT. CDR3 length: 15 amino acids. V lost 8 bases and J 10 bases, leaving 27 bases between the germline ends. CDR3 residues: CASESTGTTTSIQYF. CDR3 bases: TGTGCCAGCGAAAGTACCGGGACCACAACAAGTATTCAGTACTTC.

CDR3 nucleotide sequence: TGCGCCAGCAGTGTGTCAGGAGTTGAAGCTTTCTTT. Protein product: CASSVSGVEAFF. The chain joins TRBV5-1 to TRBJ1-1, with unresolved D. Germline-derived CDR1 and CDR2 are SGHRS and YFSETQ. V was pared by 5 bases and J by 7 bases, with 12 bases between. This CDR3 region has 12 residues.

The chain has TRBV7-3 and TRBJ1-2, with TRBD1 matching over 7 bases. The CDR3 runs 15 residues. Germline V gives CDR1 SGHTA, CDR2 FQGTGA. With 6 bases clipped from V and 4 bases from J, the junction kept 11 bases outside the gene matches. The DNA for the CDR3 is TGTGCCAGCAGTGACCGAACAGGGGTTGGCTATGGCTACACCTTC. The encoded protein is CASSDRTGVGYGYTF. Based on the CDR3 plus reference TRBV7-3 and TRBJ1-2, the full variable domain is GAGVSQTPSNKVTEKGKYVELRCDPISGHTALYWYRQSLGQGPEFLIYFQGTGAADDSGLPNDRFFAVRPEGSVSTLKIQRTERGDSAVYLCASSDRTGVGYGYTFGSGTRLTVV.

This clonotype occurred many times. The V gene is TRBV7-9, the J gene TRBJ1-2, with TRBD1 matching 10 bases. With 5 bases clipped from V and 8 bases from J, the junction kept 11 bases outside the gene matches. This CDR3 has 15 residues. In germline, CDR1 is SEHNR, CDR2 FQNEAQ (reference sequence). Written as DNA, the CDR3 is TGTGCCAGCAGCGCCGCCGGGACAGGGGCTTGGGGCTACACCTTC. Residues: CASSAAGTGAWGYTF.

This chain links TRBV2 with TRBJ1-1; D is undetermined. The CDR3 has 11 amino acids. V was cut by 1 base and J by 8 bases, with 5 bases left in between. The V gene's germline CDR1 is SNHLY and CDR2 FYNNEI. As DNA, the CDR3 is TGTGCCAGCAGTGAAGTGCTAGAAGCTTTCTTT. This sequence encodes CASSEVLEAFF.